This T cell receptor (beta chain) comes out of a study of radiotherapy plus CTLA-4 blockade in lung cancer. This table comes from immunoSEQ multiplex PCR, and its TCRdb copy is limited to in-frame clones, with some not included. The sample lists over 75,000 clones, 83% seen once, with roughly 0.84% in the top ten. Trimming shortened V by 1 base and J by 4 bases, and 5 bases separated the two germline ends. The CDR3 covers 14 residues. The germline gives CDR1 MNHNS, CDR2 SASEGT. This clone was seen a handful of times. The rearrangement links TRBV6-1 to TRBJ1-6; D is undetermined. Sequencing was performed on peripheral blood, taken from a patient treated with radiotherapy plus ipilimumab. The sequence was obtained from a human donor with non-small cell lung cancer who had stable disease on radiotherapy plus ipilimumab. The CDR3 loop is CASSEGGYNSPLHF. The CDR3 nucleotides read TGTGCCAGCAGTGAAGGCGGGTATAATTCACCCCTCCACTTT.